This T cell receptor beta chain was documented in a study of graft-versus-host responses after intestinal transplantation. Study conclusions and caveats: Some GvH clones were seen earlier in gut or blood, suggesting intestinal origin.

Libraries were prepared by immunoSEQ multiplex PCR; TCRdb keeps only in-frame clonotypes and omits some of them. The sample has 90,000 to 150,000 clones; about 95% are singletons. This CDR3 is built from 13 residues. V was pared by 6 bases and J by 5 bases, with 6 bases of the junction left unmatched. Per germline, CDR1 SNHLY and CDR2 FYNNEI. In regard to this clone: The antigen remains undetermined.

V is TRBV2 and J is TRBJ2-5; TRBD1 agrees at 7 bases. This TCR was recovered from a human donor who received an intestinal transplant. The sample was unstimulated CD8+ T cells sorted from spleen or lymph node cells, taken before intestinal transplant. CDR3 sequence (DNA): TGTGCCAGCAGAGCAACAGGGGTGGAGACCCAGTACTTC. This sequence encodes CASRATGVETQYF.